These T cell receptor beta chains were read from a single sample in a study of T cell responses to AZD1222 COVID-19 vaccine. Libraries were prepared by immunoSEQ multiplex PCR; TCRdb keeps only in-frame clonotypes and omits some of them. Of more than 150,000 clones in the sample, approximately 86% were seen once. Specimen: peripheral blood, collected on day 0 of AZD1222 vaccination. The receptors shown here come from an adult in good health. The CDR3 runs from the conserved cysteine through the conserved F or W. Each record gives: V gene, J gene, D gene, clone size, CDR3 protein, CDR3 DNA. The D gene is left open where the match is weak. Some rows mark clone size as missing; the rest say once, few, many or name a class of expanded clone.

V gene: TRBV30; J gene: TRBJ2-7; D gene: NA; clone size: few; CDR3 protein: CAWSLMGGNEQYF; CDR3 DNA: TGTGCCTGGAGCTTAATGGGGGGAAACGAGCAGTACTTC
V gene: TRBV7-8; J gene: TRBJ2-7; D gene: TRBD2; clone size: NA; CDR3 protein: CASSSGLAGGGEQYF; CDR3 DNA: TGTGCCAGCAGCTCGGGACTAGCGGGAGGAGGGGAGCAGTACTTC
V gene: TRBV11-2; J gene: TRBJ2-7; D gene: NA; clone size: NA; CDR3 protein: CASTLLRGSSYEQYF; CDR3 DNA: TGTGCCAGCACCCTCCTGCGAGGGAGCTCCTACGAGCAGTACTTC
V gene: TRBV3-1/TRBV3-2; J gene: TRBJ1-2; D gene: TRBD1; clone size: NA; CDR3 protein: CASSQDLDRANYGYTF; CDR3 DNA: TGTGCCAGCAGCCAAGATCTGGACAGGGCGAACTATGGCTACACCTTC
V gene: TRBV4-3; J gene: TRBJ2-7; D gene: NA; clone size: NA; CDR3 protein: CASSQVPHGLEQYF; CDR3 DNA: TGCGCCAGCAGCCAAGTCCCCCACGGGCTCGAGCAGTACTTC
V gene: TRBV19; J gene: TRBJ1-6; D gene: NA; clone size: once; CDR3 protein: CASSIGHHLENSPLHF; CDR3 DNA: TGTGCCAGTAGTATAGGACACCATCTTGAAAATTCACCCCTCCACTTT
V gene: TRBV4-1; J gene: TRBJ1-2; D gene: TRBD1; clone size: few; CDR3 protein: CASSLLGLQDRGGDGYTF; CDR3 DNA: TGCGCCAGCAGCCTCCTGGGCCTCCAGGACAGGGGAGGCGATGGCTACACCTTC
V gene: TRBV6-5; J gene: TRBJ2-1; D gene: NA; clone size: NA; CDR3 protein: CASSYTRQSGDEQFF; CDR3 DNA: TGTGCCAGCAGTTACACCCGACAGTCTGGGGATGAGCAGTTCTTC
V gene: TRBV5-6; J gene: TRBJ2-1; D gene: NA; clone size: NA; CDR3 protein: CASSLDSYNEQFF; CDR3 DNA: TGTGCCAGCAGCTTGGACAGTTACAATGAGCAGTTCTTC
V gene: TRBV27; J gene: TRBJ2-7; D gene: NA; clone size: NA; CDR3 protein: CASSPTRISYEQYF; CDR3 DNA: TGTGCCAGCAGTCCGACCCGCATTAGCTACGAGCAGTACTTC
V gene: TRBV5-4; J gene: TRBJ1-6; D gene: NA; clone size: NA; CDR3 protein: CASSSMAGRSYNSPLHF; CDR3 DNA: TGTGCCAGCAGCTCAATGGCGGGACGGTCCTATAATTCACCCCTCCACTTT
V gene: TRBV18; J gene: TRBJ2-7; D gene: NA; clone size: NA; CDR3 protein: CASSLAYEQYF; CDR3 DNA: TGTGCCAGCTCACTGGCCTACGAGCAGTACTTC
V gene: TRBV19; J gene: TRBJ1-2; D gene: NA; clone size: NA; CDR3 protein: CASSMSPRQGNYGYTF; CDR3 DNA: TGTGCCAGTAGTATGTCCCCTCGGCAGGGCAACTATGGCTACACCTTC
V gene: TRBV16; J gene: TRBJ1-3; D gene: NA; clone size: NA; CDR3 protein: CASSLSGNTIYF; CDR3 DNA: TGTGCCAGCAGCCTCTCTGGAAACACCATATATTTT
V gene: TRBV7-9; J gene: TRBJ1-2; D gene: NA; clone size: NA; CDR3 protein: CASSPLGRAYGYTF; CDR3 DNA: TGTGCCAGCAGCCCTCTCGGGCGGGCCTATGGCTACACCTTC
V gene: TRBV5-1; J gene: TRBJ1-1; D gene: NA; clone size: NA; CDR3 protein: CASSLRPDPPAFF; CDR3 DNA: TGCGCCAGCAGCCTAAGACCTGACCCCCCTGCTTTCTTT
V gene: TRBV5-4; J gene: TRBJ2-7; D gene: TRBD2; clone size: NA; CDR3 protein: CASRGTSGTHEQYF; CDR3 DNA: TGTGCCAGCAGAGGGACTAGCGGGACCCACGAGCAGTACTTC
V gene: TRBV7-2; J gene: TRBJ1-6; D gene: TRBD1; clone size: NA; CDR3 protein: CASSLVTGASSYNSPLHF; CDR3 DNA: TGTGCCAGCAGCTTAGTAACAGGGGCCAGCTCCTATAATTCACCCCTCCACTTT
V gene: TRBV30; J gene: TRBJ1-3; D gene: NA; clone size: NA; CDR3 protein: CARGSGNTIYF; CDR3 DNA: TGTGCCCGGGGCTCTGGAAACACCATATATTTT
V gene: TRBV13; J gene: TRBJ2-7; D gene: NA; clone size: NA; CDR3 protein: CASSSRLGDSYEQYF; CDR3 DNA: TGTGCCAGCAGCTCCCGTCTGGGGGACTCCTACGAGCAGTACTTC
V gene: TRBV7-9; J gene: TRBJ1-2; D gene: NA; clone size: once; CDR3 protein: CASSLEAIRRNYGYTF; CDR3 DNA: TGTGCCAGCAGCTTAGAGGCAATTAGAAGGAACTATGGCTACACCTTC
V gene: TRBV6-5; J gene: TRBJ1-5; D gene: TRBD1; clone size: NA; CDR3 protein: CASSLDRGGNQPQHF; CDR3 DNA: TGTGCCAGCAGCTTGGACAGGGGAGGGAATCAGCCCCAGCATTTT
V gene: TRBV5-1; J gene: TRBJ1-6; D gene: TRBD1; clone size: few; CDR3 protein: CASSQGRGSPLHF; CDR3 DNA: TGCGCCAGCAGCCAGGGCAGGGGGTCACCCCTCCACTTT